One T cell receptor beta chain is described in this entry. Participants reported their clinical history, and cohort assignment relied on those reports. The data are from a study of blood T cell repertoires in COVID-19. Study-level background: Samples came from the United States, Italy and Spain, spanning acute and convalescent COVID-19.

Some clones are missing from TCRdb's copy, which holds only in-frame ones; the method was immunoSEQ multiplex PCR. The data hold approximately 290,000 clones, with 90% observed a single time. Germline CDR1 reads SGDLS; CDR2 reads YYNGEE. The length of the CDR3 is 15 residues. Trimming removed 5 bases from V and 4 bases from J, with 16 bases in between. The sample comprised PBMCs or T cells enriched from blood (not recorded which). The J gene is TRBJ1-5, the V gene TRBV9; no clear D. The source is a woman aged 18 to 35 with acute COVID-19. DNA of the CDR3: TGTGCCAGCAGTCTCGATGGAAGGGAGAATCAGCCCCAGCATTTT. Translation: CASSLDGRENQPQHF.